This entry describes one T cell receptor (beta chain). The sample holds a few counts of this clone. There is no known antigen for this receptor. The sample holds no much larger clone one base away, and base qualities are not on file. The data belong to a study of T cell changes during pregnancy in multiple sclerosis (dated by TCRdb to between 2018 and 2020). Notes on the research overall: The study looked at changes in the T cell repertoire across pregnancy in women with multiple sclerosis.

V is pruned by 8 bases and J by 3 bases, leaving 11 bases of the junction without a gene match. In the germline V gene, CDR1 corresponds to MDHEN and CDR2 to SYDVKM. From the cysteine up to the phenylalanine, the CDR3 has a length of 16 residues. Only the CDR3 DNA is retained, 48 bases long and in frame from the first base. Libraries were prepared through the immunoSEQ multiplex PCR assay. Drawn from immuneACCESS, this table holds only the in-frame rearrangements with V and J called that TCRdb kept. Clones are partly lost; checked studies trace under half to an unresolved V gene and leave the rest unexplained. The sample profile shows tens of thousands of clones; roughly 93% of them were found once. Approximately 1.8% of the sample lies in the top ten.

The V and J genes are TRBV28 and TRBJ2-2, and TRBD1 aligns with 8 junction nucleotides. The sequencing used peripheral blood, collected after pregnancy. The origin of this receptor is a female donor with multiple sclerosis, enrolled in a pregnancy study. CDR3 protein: CASDQGARGYTGELFF. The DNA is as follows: TGTGCCAGCGATCAGGGGGCAAGGGGTTACACCGGGGAGCTGTTTTTT.